This TCR beta chain was obtained from a study of blood T cell repertoires in COVID-19. Overall study context: Acute-phase and convalescent COVID-19 samples originated in the United States, Italy and Spain. In each case, the material was cDNA or gDNA derived from T cells, B-cell-depleted T cells, or PBMCs.

This clone was seen a single time. In the study's own analysis: Reference gene primer amplification gave nucleated cell count estimates. Sequencing was performed with immunoSEQ multiplex PCR; in TCRdb, only in-frame clones are kept and a portion is missing. The V and J calls and clone size come from that table; D and trimming were worked out from the DNA. The sample holds over 90,000 clones, less than 90% seen once. The clonotype originates from a human donor in a cohort sampled during active COVID-19. The sequenced sample consisted of peripheral blood.

In DNA, the CDR3 is TGTGCCAGCAGCTCCCCATGGAGGGGGGGGCCACTCTCCTACGAGCAGTACTTC. This translates into CASSSPWRGGPLSYEQYF. The V gene is TRBV5-6, the J gene TRBJ2-7, with a weak D call TRBD2 (7 bases). There are 18 residues in the CDR3. V dropped 3 bases and J dropped 0 bases, with 22 bases sitting between them. Germline CDR1 is SGHDT and CDR2 is YYEEEE. Complete variable domain (other parts from reference TRBV5-6 and TRBJ2-7): DAGVTQSPTHLIKTRGQQVTLRCSPKSGHDTVSWYQQALGQGPQFIFQYYEEEERQRGNFPDRFSGHQFPNYSSELNVNALLLGDSALYLCASSSPWRGGPLSYEQYFGPGTRLTVT.